This TCR beta chain was obtained from a study of blood T cell repertoires in COVID-19 (dated by TCRdb to the early 2020s). About the full investigation: Samples from collaborators originated in the United States, Italy and Spain and spanned both the acute and convalescent phases of COVID-19. The prospective study material was composed of cDNA or gDNA derived from T cells, B-cell-depleted T cells, or PBMCs. Subjects who had been exposed to COVID-19, were actively infected with it, or had recovered from it provided the deeply sampled blood TCRbeta repertoires that made up the dataset. The repertoires were released in a freely available public database meant as a resource for research on the immune response to SARS-CoV-2. The samples were drawn from two sources: the first 160 participants of the ongoing ImmuneRACE study, and approximately 1,300 subjects contributed by 6 global collaborators. The sample metadata nearly always contained a de-identified subject ID, COVID-19 status, age in years and sex. Where available, HLA class I and class II types were taken from metadata supplied by the sample provider and were not determined by assay-based typing. On the study overall, not on this receptor specifically: The amount of clinical and demographic metadata varied by source and participant and was provided uncurated.

A note on this clone: Which antigen it targets is not known. No much larger clone is present one base from it, and per-base qualities are unavailable.

The immunoSEQ Assay, a bias-controlled multiplex PCR, was used to amplify TCRbeta CDR3 regions from genomic DNA. The study's processing was this. The number of nucleated cells in each sample was estimated by amplification of reference gene primers within the assay. To quantify the absolute abundance of each unique TCRbeta CDR3 rearrangement, sequence reads were collapsed and filtered. For each sample, productive Simpson clonality was calculated by taking the square root of Simpson's diversity index across productive rearrangements. TCRdb's version of the immuneACCESS table is confined to in-frame rearrangements and falls short of the full clone set. An unresolved V gene accounts for under half of the shortfall where checked; the remainder is of unknown origin. V and J calls and clone size are as listed in that table; D and trimming were resolved from the DNA. Counted in this sample were roughly 66,000 clones; about 90% of them appeared once. Approximately 7.5% of the sample is taken by the ten largest.

Whole blood was collected in K2EDTA tubes by collaborating institutions according to the institutions' own protocols. Collaborator samples were shipped for TCRbeta analysis as frozen whole blood, isolated PBMCs, or DNA extracted from either sample type. The CDR3 covers 14 residues, taking in both the cysteine and the phenylalanine. Only the CDR3 DNA is retained, 42 bases long and in frame from the first base. Reading the germline V gene gives CDR1 MNHEY and CDR2 SVGEGT. Between the V and J ends, shortened by 2 bases and 4 bases respectively, the junction contains 8 bases. The chain joins TRBV6-2 or TRBV6-3 to TRBJ2-2; there is no confident call for the D gene. This receptor was obtained from a human donor in a cohort sampled during active COVID-19. The sample was peripheral blood. CDR3 reads: CASSYERITGELFF. The DNA is as follows: TGTGCCAGCAGTTACGAGAGAATCACCGGGGAGCTGTTTTTT.